Included here is one T cell receptor beta chain sequence, with context. The study ran its PCR with 60 Vbeta and 13 Jbeta primers. Clones were sequenced by immunoSEQ multiplex PCR, and TCRdb holds only the in-frame ones, with some missing. Of around 300,000 clones detected, approximately 70% appear once; the ten largest clones hold approximately 2.3%. This specimen belongs to a study of cytomegalovirus exposure and HLA in healthy donors. V lost 0 bases and J lost 2, with 11 bases in between. Germline V gene sequence: CDR1 SGHVS, CDR2 FNYEAQ. This CDR3 contains 15 residues. This TCR was recovered from a female donor in good health and CMV-seronegative. Sequenced input: PBMCs. This chain links TRBV7-6 with TRBJ2-7; TRBD2 is a possible D gene (6 bases). The CDR3 bases are TGTGCCAGCAGCTTAGCGTCTAGCGTCACCTACGAGCAGTACTTC. Translating it yields CASSLASSVTYEQYF.